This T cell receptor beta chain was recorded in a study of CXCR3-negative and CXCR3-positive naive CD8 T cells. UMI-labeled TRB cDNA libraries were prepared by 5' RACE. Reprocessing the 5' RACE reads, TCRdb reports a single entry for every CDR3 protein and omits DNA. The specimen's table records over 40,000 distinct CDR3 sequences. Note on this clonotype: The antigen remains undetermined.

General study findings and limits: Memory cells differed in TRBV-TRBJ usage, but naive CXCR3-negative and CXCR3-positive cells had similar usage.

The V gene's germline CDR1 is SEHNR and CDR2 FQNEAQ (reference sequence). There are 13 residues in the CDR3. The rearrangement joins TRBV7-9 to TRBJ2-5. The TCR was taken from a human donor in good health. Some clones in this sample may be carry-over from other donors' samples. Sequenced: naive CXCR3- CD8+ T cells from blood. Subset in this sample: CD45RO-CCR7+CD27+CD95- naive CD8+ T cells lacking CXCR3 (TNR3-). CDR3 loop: CASVGMGQETQYF. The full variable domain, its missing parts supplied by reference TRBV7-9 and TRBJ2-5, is DTGVSQNPRHKITKRGQNVTFRCDPISEHNRLYWYRQTLGQGPEFLTYFQNEAQLEKSRLLSDRFSAERPKGSFSTLEIQRTEQGDSAMYLCASVGMGQETQYFGPGTRLLVL.